Listed below are T cell receptor beta chains from one sample, sequenced in a study of T cells after posttransplantation cyclophosphamide. Measured with immunoSEQ multiplex PCR; TCRdb has only the in-frame clones, and not every one. The profile shows around 9,900 clones, roughly nine tenths of them singletons. Sequencing input: memory CD4+ T cells sorted from PBMCs. All receptors come from a woman in her sixties in good health, CMV-negative, and a related stem cell transplant donor. CDR3s include the opening cysteine and the closing phenylalanine or tryptophan. The order of the fields is J gene, clone size, V gene, CDR3 protein. Size is stated for part of the rows, as once, few or many counts, or as a class when the clone is expanded.

TRBJ2-2 | NA | TRBV7-2 | CASSLALAGLGNTGELFF
TRBJ2-1 | NA | TRBV7-8 | CASSLGWLGNYNEQFF
TRBJ2-7 | NA | TRBV10-3 | CATAFGTGPKMQYF
TRBJ2-5 | NA | TRBV7-2 | CASSSGGETQYF
TRBJ2-5 | NA | TRBV7-2 | CASNDRGTIQETQYF
TRBJ2-2 | once | TRBV6-5 | CASSEQGNTGELFF
TRBJ1-6 | NA | TRBV7-2 | CASSSVGESPLHF
TRBJ1-2 | NA | TRBV5-4 | CASSSPDIANYGYTF
TRBJ2-2 | NA | TRBV6-5 | CASRSLGGGTGELFF
TRBJ2-3 | NA | TRBV5-4 | CASSLAMSTDTQYF
TRBJ2-3 | NA | TRBV7-7 | CASSDLRGSDTQYF
TRBJ1-2 | NA | TRBV19 | CASSSTPGTWNNYGYTF
TRBJ1-6 | NA | TRBV7-3 | CASSLEGQGNSPLHF
TRBJ2-1 | once | TRBV7-2 | CASSSNNQGHEQFF
TRBJ2-3 | NA | TRBV7-9 | CASSSGTSGSEDTQYF
TRBJ2-3 | NA | TRBV4-2 | CASSQLLAGVTDTQYF
TRBJ1-2 | NA | TRBV28 | CASSRAYGGNYGYTF
TRBJ2-7 | NA | TRBV9 | CASSPHGVTSGSIYEQYF
TRBJ2-3 | NA | TRBV2 | CASSDWASGSNTQYF
TRBJ2-1 | NA | TRBV9 | CASSVAGGIGRNEQFF
TRBJ2-1 | NA | TRBV11-2 | CASSPGLAGEHEQFF
TRBJ2-3 | few | TRBV29-1 | CSGSGRGAWTDTQYF
TRBJ2-2 | NA | TRBV27 | CASRKWRNTGELFF
TRBJ2-1 | NA | TRBV7-9 | CASSLESIIAVQFF
TRBJ2-3 | NA | TRBV7-7 | CASSLGTGRGVDTQYF
TRBJ1-3 | NA | TRBV29-1 | CSVATVGNTIYF
TRBJ1-2 | NA | TRBV2 | CASTLGFGRALDYGYTF
TRBJ1-4 | NA | TRBV19 | CATRDREGEKLFF
TRBJ2-2 | once | TRBV6-5 | CASRPGTHNTGELFF
TRBJ1-6 | NA | TRBV10-3 | CAISRRTGDSPLHF
TRBJ1-4 | NA | TRBV19 | CASSTSPRELFF
TRBJ1-6 | NA | TRBV28 | CASSIGTGHSPLHF
TRBJ1-5 | NA | TRBV18 | CASSPGTGAGQPQHF
TRBJ2-3 | NA | TRBV10-3 | CATGGARDTQYF
TRBJ1-6 | NA | TRBV14 | CASSQAAANSPLHF
TRBJ2-1 | NA | TRBV5-1 | CASSYGQGPYNEQFF
TRBJ2-5 | NA | TRBV7-2 | CASSTGTHQETQYF
TRBJ2-2 | NA | TRBV19 | CASRPRGRDTGELFF
TRBJ1-4 | once | TRBV10-3 | CAISDPGTGNEKLFF
TRBJ1-2 | NA | TRBV7-2 | CASSLAPGQGYGYTF
TRBJ1-4 | NA | TRBV7-9 | CASSLTGYRNEKLFF
TRBJ2-3 | NA | TRBV7-6 | CASSRTSGGLLTQYF
TRBJ1-5 | NA | TRBV15 | CATSRPLTGVAGQPQHF
TRBJ2-7 | NA | TRBV10-3 | CAITGTHSYEQYF
TRBJ1-2 | NA | TRBV7-2 | CASSLRGIGGYTF
TRBJ2-6 | few | TRBV10-1 | CASTVDRDRWPGANVLTF
TRBJ2-1 | NA | TRBV7-2 | CASSLEGDSYNEQFF
TRBJ2-7 | NA | TRBV7-2 | CASRSAPLSYEQYF
TRBJ1-6 | NA | TRBV5-4 | CASSLKDRPINSPLHF